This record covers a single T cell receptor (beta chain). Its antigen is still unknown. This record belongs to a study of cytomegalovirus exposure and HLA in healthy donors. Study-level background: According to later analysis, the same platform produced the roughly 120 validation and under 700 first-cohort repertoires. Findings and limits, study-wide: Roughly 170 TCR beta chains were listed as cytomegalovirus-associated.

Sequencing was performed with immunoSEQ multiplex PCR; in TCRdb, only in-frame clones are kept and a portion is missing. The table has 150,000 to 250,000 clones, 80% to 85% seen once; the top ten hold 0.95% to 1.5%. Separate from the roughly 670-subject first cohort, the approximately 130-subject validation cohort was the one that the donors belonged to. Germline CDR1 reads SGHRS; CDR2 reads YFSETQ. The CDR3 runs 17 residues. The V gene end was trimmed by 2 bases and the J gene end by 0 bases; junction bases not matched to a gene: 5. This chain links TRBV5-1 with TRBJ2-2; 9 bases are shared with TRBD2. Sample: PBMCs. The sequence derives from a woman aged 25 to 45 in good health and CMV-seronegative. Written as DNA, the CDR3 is TGCGCCAGCAGCTTCGGAGCGGGGGGCGCGAACACCGGGGAGCTGTTTTTT. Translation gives CASSFGAGGANTGELFF.